These 29 T cell receptor beta chains came from one sample sequenced in a study of OX40 agonist ivuxolimab in advanced cancers. The method was the immunoSEQ multiplex PCR assay. The clones in this table, taken by TCRdb from immuneACCESS, are in-frame only. Not every clone is retained; where verified, under half of the shortfall comes from an unresolved V gene, and the cause of the rest is unknown. Within this sample are around 87,000 clones, with approximately 94% of them counted one time only. The ten top clones hold about 2.4% of the sample. The sequencing here drew on CD4+ or CD8+ T cells sorted from blood, taken in a trial of the OX40 agonist ivuxolimab. The receptors stem from an adult with an advanced solid tumor such as melanoma, head and neck, liver or kidney cancer.

The V and J genes are TRBV5-8 and TRBJ2-1; no definite D call. V shed 3 bases and J shed 4 bases, with 14 bases lying between them. The CDR3 has 15 amino acids. Germline V gene lookup returns CDR1 SGHTS and CDR2 YDEGEE. This CDR3 is CASSSLGWGYNEQFF. In DNA, the CDR3 is TGTGCCAGCAGCTCCTTAGGGTGGGGTTACAATGAGCAGTTCTTC.

On this clone: Other nucleotide sequences in the sample specify the same CDR3. The V call is TRBV27, the J call TRBJ2-7; no firm D call. Trimming shortened V by 2 bases and J by 4 bases, and 9 bases separated the two germline ends. Germline lookup yields CDR1 MNHEY and CDR2 SMNVEV (reference sequence). The CDR3 has 13 amino acids. CDR3 sequence: CASSLGVGYEQYF. CDR3 in DNA: TGTGCCAGCAGTTTAGGGGTGGGGTACGAGCAGTACTTC.

To note about this clone: Additional DNA sequences in this sample encode the identical CDR3. The chain uses TRBV27 and TRBJ1-1; D uncertain. The CDR3 sequence is 12 residues long. Between the trimmed V and J ends, which lost 3 bases and 1 base, there was a span of 3 bases. In germline, CDR1 is MNHEY, CDR2 SMNVEV (reference sequence). Here the CDR3 DNA reads TGTGCCAGCAGTTTGGGGAACACTGAAGCTTTCTTT. Encoded protein: CASSLGNTEAFF.

This clone was seen only once. The chain employs TRBV4-1 and TRBJ2-2, with D tentatively TRBD2 (6 bases). V was pared by 0 bases and J by 3 bases, with 17 bases between. CDR1 is MGHRA and CDR2 is YSYEKL in the germline V gene. CDR3 length: 18 amino acids. The CDR3 DNA sequence: TGCGCCAGCAGCCAAGACCCCCCTCCTAGCGCGTACACCGGGGAGCTGTTTTTT. Protein: CASSQDPPPSAYTGELFF.

The chain uses TRBV4-2 and TRBJ2-7; D is undetermined. The V gene's germline CDR1 is LGHNA and CDR2 YNFKEQ. Trimming removed 5 bases at V and 3 bases at J, with 20 bases between. CDR3 length: 16 residues. In DNA, the CDR3 is TGTGCCAGCAGCGAACCCCTCGCCACAGCTTACTACGAGCAGTACTTC. Translated, it gives CASSEPLATAYYEQYF.

This chain uses TRBV27 with TRBJ2-1; TRBD1 agrees at 8 bases. The CDR3 is made up of 14 amino acids. Germline V gives CDR1 MNHEY, CDR2 SMNVEV (reference sequence). J was trimmed by 7 bases and V by 2 bases; bases with no gene match: 4. CDR3 sequence reads: CASSLNRGWNEQFF. The DNA for the CDR3 is TGTGCCAGCAGTTTAAACAGGGGGTGGAATGAGCAGTTCTTC.

CDR3 residues: CASSYGGGPTDTQYF. The CDR3 DNA reads TGTGCCAGCAGTTACGGGGGGGGGCCCACAGATACGCAGTATTTT. The V and J genes are TRBV6-6 and TRBJ2-3; a possible D gene is TRBD2 (7 bases). Between the trimmed V and J ends, which lost 2 bases and 2 bases, there was a span of 11 bases. CDR3 length equals 15 residues. Germline V gene data show CDR1 as MNHNY and CDR2 as SVGAGI (reference sequence).

The chain links TRBV6-1 to TRBJ2-1; perhaps D is TRBD1 or TRBD2 (5 bases each). CDR1 is MNHNS, CDR2 SASEGT, per germline. Deletions cut 6 bases from V and 6 bases from J, with 15 bases between. The CDR3 consists of 14 residues. The CDR3 spells CASSDRDGINEQFF. The CDR3 DNA sequence: TGTGCCAGCAGCGATCGGGACGGTATCAATGAGCAGTTCTTC.

This chain links TRBV5-5 with TRBJ2-5; TRBD2 matches 8 bases. V shed 4 bases and J 5 bases; nucleotides not matched to a gene: 10. This CDR3 region has 15 residues. Germline V gene sequence: CDR1 SGHKS, CDR2 YYEKEE (reference sequence). CDR3 residues: CASSVSGTRWETQYF. The DNA for the CDR3 is TGTGCCAGCAGCGTGTCCGGGACTAGGTGGGAGACCCAGTACTTC.

The CDR3 DNA follows: TGCGCCAGCAGCCAAAACTCGGATGAGCAGTTCTTC. This translates into CASSQNSDEQFF. The rearrangement joins TRBV4-1 to TRBJ2-1; D gene ambiguous. This CDR3 contains 12 residues. V gave up 2 bases and J gave up 8 bases, with 7 bases separating them. Germline V gene lookup returns CDR1 MGHRA and CDR2 YSYEKL.

The chain links TRBV27 to TRBJ2-2, with 7 bases aligning to TRBD1. The germline CDR1 and CDR2 sequences are MNHEY and SMNVEV (reference sequence). With V trimmed by 4 bases and J by 4 bases, 6 bases remained unmatched. CDR3 length: 15 amino acids. This chain's CDR3 is CASSSTGFGTGELFF. CDR3 nucleotide sequence: TGTGCCAGCAGTTCGACAGGGTTTGGCACCGGGGAGCTGTTTTTT.

V gene TRBV7-9 combines with J gene TRBJ1-3; D is undetermined. The CDR3 spans 14 residues. V gave up 5 bases and J gave up 3 bases, with 11 bases separating them. Germline V gene lookup returns CDR1 SEHNR and CDR2 FQNEAQ (reference sequence). The CDR3 DNA is TGTGCCAGCAGCCCCGCTGGAGGTGGAAACACCATATATTTT. Its protein is CASSPAGGGNTIYF.

The chain couples TRBV27 to TRBJ2-1; D uncertain. V was pared by 2 bases and J by 5 bases, with 7 bases between. There are 13 residues in the CDR3. Looked up from germline, CDR1 is MNHEY and CDR2 is SMNVEV (reference sequence). The CDR3 is CASSLQGNNEQFF. CDR3 in DNA: TGTGCCAGCAGTTTACAAGGAAACAATGAGCAGTTCTTC.

This chain uses TRBV27 with TRBJ1-2, with 9 bases that match TRBD1. V trimming: 0 bases; J trimming: 7 bases; junction bases outside the gene matches: 12. CDR3 length: 17 amino acids. Germline-derived CDR1 and CDR2 are MNHEY and SMNVEV (reference sequence). The CDR3 here is CASSLSGAPQGAGGYTF. The CDR3 DNA follows: TGTGCCAGCAGTTTATCGGGAGCACCACAGGGGGCGGGTGGCTACACCTTC.

The chain couples TRBV5-8 to TRBJ1-2; 7 nucleotides agree with TRBD1. Germline loops: CDR1 SGHTS, CDR2 YDEGEE. The CDR3 is 18 residues long. J was trimmed by 1 base and V by 1 base; bases with no gene match: 13. CDR3 nucleotides: TGTGCCAGCAGCTTGTTCTTCCGGGACAGCCTAGTTAACTATGGCTACACCTTC. Amino acid sequence: CASSLFFRDSLVNYGYTF.

This clone was seen just once. The CDR3 DNA reads TGTGCCAGCAGCACCGTTAGATACGGGGAGCTGTTTTTT. Its protein product is CASSTVRYGELFF. The rearrangement uses TRBV13 and TRBJ2-2; D gene unclear. The CDR3 loop spans 13 amino acids. Germline V gene data show CDR1 as PRHDT and CDR2 as FYEKMQ (reference sequence). V was shortened by 5 bases and J by 7 bases, with 11 bases between the two germline ends.

The chain has TRBV10-3 and TRBJ1-6, with TRBD1 matching 7 bases. In germline, CDR1 is ENHRY, CDR2 SYGVKD. The CDR3 is 13 residues long. J gave up 10 bases and V 4 bases, and 4 bases lay outside the gene matches. CDR3 DNA: TGTGCCATCAGTGGACAGGGCCGCTCACCCCTCCACTTT. Residues: CAISGQGRSPLHF.

This clone has only one observation. This chain uses TRBV9 with TRBJ1-1; D is possibly TRBD1 (6 bases). Germline CDR1 reads SGDLS; CDR2 reads YYNGEE. Deletions cut 3 bases from V and 0 bases from J, with 15 bases between. The CDR3 is made up of 16 amino acids. The CDR3 here is CASSGGRGRLNTEAFF. Here the CDR3 DNA reads TGTGCCAGCAGCGGGGGGCGGGGCAGATTGAACACTGAAGCTTTCTTT. Supplemented by reference TRBV9 and TRBJ1-1, the full variable domain reads DSGVTQTPKHLITATGQRVTLRCSPRSGDLSVYWYQQSLDQGLQFLIQYYNGEERAKGNILERFSAQQFPDLHSELNLSSLELGDSALYFCASSGGRGRLNTEAFFGQGTRLTVV.

This clone came up once. This sequence joins TRBV2 and TRBJ2-4; TRBD1 might be the D (6 bases). From germline, CDR1 is SNHLY and CDR2 FYNNEI. The CDR3 has 14 residues. V was shortened by 10 bases and J by 0 bases, with 13 bases between the two germline ends. The CDR3, as DNA: TGTGCCACAAGGACAGAGAGAGCCAAAAACATTCAGTACTTC. It is translated as CATRTERAKNIQYF.

The chain carries TRBV7-2 and TRBJ2-7; no clear D. CDR3 length: 16 amino acids. CDR1 SGHTA and CDR2 FQGNSA come from the germline V gene. The V and J ends lost 1 base and 3 bases respectively, with 16 bases between them. The CDR3 DNA follows: TGTGCCAGCAGCTTAGTCGCAGGAAGGGCATACTACGAGCAGTACTTC. Protein sequence: CASSLVAGRAYYEQYF.

The genes are TRBV4-3 and TRBJ2-7; D call uncertain. Trimming stripped 3 bases from V and 2 bases from J, with 14 bases between. The CDR3 runs to 15 residues. Germline CDR1 is LGHNA and CDR2 is YSLEER. The chain's CDR3 is CASSQSFRSPYEQYF. CDR3 DNA sequence: TGCGCCAGCAGCCAGAGCTTTAGGTCGCCCTACGAGCAGTACTTC.

This chain joins TRBV6-5 and TRBJ2-2, with D maybe TRBD1 (5 bases). Trimming shortened V by 0 bases and J by 3 bases, and 8 bases separated the two germline ends. Germline CDR1 and CDR2: MNHEY and SVGAGI. The CDR3 runs 15 residues. This chain's CDR3 is CASSYSKGDTGELFF. The DNA of the CDR3 is TGTGCCAGCAGTTACTCGAAAGGGGACACCGGGGAGCTGTTTTTT.

This CDR3 is CASSSYDGAQEKYF. CDR3 nucleotide sequence: TGTGCCAGCAGTTCCTACGACGGGGCGCAGGAGAAGTACTTC. The rearrangement uses TRBV5-4 and TRBJ2-7; D could derive from TRBD1 or TRBD2 (5 bases each). Trimming took off 5 bases at V and 11 bases at J, with 23 bases between the two ends. The CDR3 runs to 14 residues. The germline CDR1 and CDR2 sequences are SGHNT and YYREEE (reference sequence).

The chain employs TRBV7-9 and TRBJ2-7; tentative D call: TRBD2 (7 bases). CDR1 SEHNR and CDR2 FQNEAQ come from the germline V gene (reference sequence). The CDR3 loop spans 15 amino acids. V dropped 3 bases and J dropped 6 bases, with 18 bases sitting between them. The CDR3 loop is CASSFGRKGGGEQYF. CDR3 nucleotide sequence: TGTGCCAGCAGCTTCGGCAGGAAGGGAGGGGGCGAGCAGTACTTC.

The chain joins TRBV5-5 to TRBJ2-1; D uncertain. The CDR3 extends over 12 amino acids. The germline CDR1 and CDR2 sequences are SGHKS and YYEKEE (reference sequence). Trimming removed 2 bases from V and 9 bases from J, with 9 bases in between. This chain's CDR3 is CASSLDSGEQFF. As DNA, the CDR3 is TGTGCCAGCAGCTTAGACTCGGGTGAGCAGTTCTTC.

The chain is built from TRBV30 and TRBJ2-7; perhaps D is TRBD1 or TRBD2 (5 bases each). Germline-derived CDR1 and CDR2 are GTSNPN and SVGIG (reference sequence). The V and J ends lost 2 bases and 2 bases respectively, with 13 bases between them. CDR3 size: 14 residues. The CDR3 coding sequence is TGTGCCTGGAGTTCCTGGCAGGGAGCCTACGAGCAGTACTTC. Translated, it gives CAWSSWQGAYEQYF.

The chain links TRBV7-8 to TRBJ1-2; TRBD1 matches at 7 bases. The germline V gene has CDR1 SGHVS and CDR2 FQNEAQ. Unmatched junction bases numbered 9, after V lost 2 bases and J lost 6 bases. The CDR3 consists of 15 residues. The CDR3 nucleotides are TGTGCCAGCAGCTTAAAAAGACCAGGGGGAAATGGCTACACCTTC. It translates to CASSLKRPGGNGYTF.

The gene calls are TRBV29-1 and TRBJ1-2; no clear D. Germline V gene lookup returns CDR1 SQVTM and CDR2 ANQGSEA. The CDR3 is 12 residues long. Trimming shortened V by 6 bases and J by 5 bases, and 13 bases separated the two germline ends. The CDR3 region is CSVPDGIYGYTF. In nucleotides, the CDR3 is TGCAGCGTCCCAGACGGAATTTATGGCTACACCTTC.

The V call is TRBV27, the J call TRBJ2-7; 10 nucleotides line up with TRBD1. The CDR3 is 15 residues long. J lost 4 bases, V lost 4 bases, and 7 bases had no gene match. Germline loops: CDR1 MNHEY, CDR2 SMNVEV (reference sequence). The DNA for the CDR3 is TGTGCCAGCAGTTATGCGGGACAGGGGCTATACGAGCAGTACTTC. Translation gives CASSYAGQGLYEQYF.